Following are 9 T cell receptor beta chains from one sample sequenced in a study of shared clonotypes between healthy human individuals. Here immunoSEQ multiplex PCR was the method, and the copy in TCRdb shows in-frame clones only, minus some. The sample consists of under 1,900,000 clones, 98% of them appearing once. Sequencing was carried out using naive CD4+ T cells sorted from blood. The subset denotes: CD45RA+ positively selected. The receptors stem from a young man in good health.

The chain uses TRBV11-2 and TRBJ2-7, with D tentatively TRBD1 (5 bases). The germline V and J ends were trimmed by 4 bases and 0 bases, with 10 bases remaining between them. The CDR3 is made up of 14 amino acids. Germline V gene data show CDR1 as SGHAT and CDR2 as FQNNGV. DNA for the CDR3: TGTGCCAGCAGCTCGGTGGGGCTCTCCTACGAGCAGTACTTC. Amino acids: CASSSVGLSYEQYF.

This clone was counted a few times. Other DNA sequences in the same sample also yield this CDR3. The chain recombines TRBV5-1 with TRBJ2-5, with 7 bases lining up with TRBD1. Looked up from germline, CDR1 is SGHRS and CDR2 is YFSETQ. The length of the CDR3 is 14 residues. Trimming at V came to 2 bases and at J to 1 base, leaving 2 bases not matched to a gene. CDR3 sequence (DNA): TGCGCCAGCAGCTTCGGGACAGTCCAAGAGACCCAGTACTTC. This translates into CASSFGTVQETQYF.

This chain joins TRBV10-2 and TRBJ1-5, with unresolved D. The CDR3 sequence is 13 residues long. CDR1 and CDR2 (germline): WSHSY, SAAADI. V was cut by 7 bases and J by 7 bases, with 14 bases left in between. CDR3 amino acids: CASKGGLVQPQHF. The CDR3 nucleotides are TGCGCCAGCAAGGGAGGGTTAGTACAGCCCCAGCATTTT.

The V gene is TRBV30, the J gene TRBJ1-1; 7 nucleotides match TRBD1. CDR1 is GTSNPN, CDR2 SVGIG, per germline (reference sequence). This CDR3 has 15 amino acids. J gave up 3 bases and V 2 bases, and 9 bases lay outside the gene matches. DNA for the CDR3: TGTGCCTGGAGTAAACGACAGGGTGGCGACACTGAAGCTTTCTTT. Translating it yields CAWSKRQGGDTEAFF.

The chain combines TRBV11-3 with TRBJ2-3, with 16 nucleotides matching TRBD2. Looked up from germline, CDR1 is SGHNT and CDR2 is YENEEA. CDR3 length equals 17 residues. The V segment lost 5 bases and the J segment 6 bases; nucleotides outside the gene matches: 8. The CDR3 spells CASSPGTSGRATDTQYF. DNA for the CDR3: TGTGCCAGCAGCCCCGGGACTAGCGGGAGGGCCACGGATACGCAGTATTTT. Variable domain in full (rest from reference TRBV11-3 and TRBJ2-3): EAGVVQSPRYKIIEKKQPVAFWCNPISGHNTLYWYLQNLGQGPELLIRYENEEAVDDSQLPKDRFSAERLKGVDSTLKIQPAELGDSAVYLCASSPGTSGRATDTQYFGPGTRLTVL.

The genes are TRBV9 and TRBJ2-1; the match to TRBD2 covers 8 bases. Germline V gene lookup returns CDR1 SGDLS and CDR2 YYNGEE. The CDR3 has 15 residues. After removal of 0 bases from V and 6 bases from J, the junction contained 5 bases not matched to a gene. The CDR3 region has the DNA TGTGCCAGCAGCGTAGAACTAGCGGCCTCCAATGAGCAGTTCTTC. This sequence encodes CASSVELAASNEQFF.

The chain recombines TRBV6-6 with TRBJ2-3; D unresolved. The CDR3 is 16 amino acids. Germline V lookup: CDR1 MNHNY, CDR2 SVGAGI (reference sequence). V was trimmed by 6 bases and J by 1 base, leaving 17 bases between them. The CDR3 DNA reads TGTGCCAGCAGCCGAGATAGGGTTGTTGGCACAGATACGCAGTATTTT. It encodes CASSRDRVVGTDTQYF.

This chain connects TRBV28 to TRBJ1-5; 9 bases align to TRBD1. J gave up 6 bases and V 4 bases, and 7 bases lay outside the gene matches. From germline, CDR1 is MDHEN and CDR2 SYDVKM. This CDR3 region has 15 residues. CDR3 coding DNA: TGTGCCAGCAGTTACGAGGACAGGGGAGGTCAGCCCCAGCATTTT. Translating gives CASSYEDRGGQPQHF.

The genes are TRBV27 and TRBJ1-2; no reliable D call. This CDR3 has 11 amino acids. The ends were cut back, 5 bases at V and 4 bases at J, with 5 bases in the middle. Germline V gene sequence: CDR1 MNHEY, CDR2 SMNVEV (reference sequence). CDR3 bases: TGTGCCAGCAGTAACAGCTATGGCTACACCTTC. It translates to CASSNSYGYTF.